This T cell receptor (beta chain) was obtained from a study of regulatory T cells. Whole-study results and caveats: Hydrophobic residues at CDR3 positions 6 and 7 were enriched in conventional CD4+ T cells of CD3G-deficient patients.

Comment on this clone: Its antigen is unknown.

Autoimmunity was present in every CD3G-deficient patient, worse in two. Germline values: CDR1 ENHRY, CDR2 SYGVKD. This CDR3 spans 13 amino acids. Deletions cut 4 bases from V and 1 base from J, with 7 bases between. Primers: 52 TRBV forward and 13 TRBJ reverse. Assay: immunoSEQ multiplex PCR; the TCRdb copy retains only in-frame clones and omits some. The sample contains around 16,000 clones, around 84% of which appear only once. Sequencing input: conventional CD4+ T cells sorted from blood. This clonotype was sampled from a person aged 30-39 years with CD3G deficiency. V gene TRBV10-3 combines with J gene TRBJ1-1; perhaps TRBD1 as D (6 bases). The CDR3 DNA reads as TGTGCCATCAGTGTCAGGGGGAACACTGAAGCTTTCTTT. This sequence encodes CAISVRGNTEAFF.